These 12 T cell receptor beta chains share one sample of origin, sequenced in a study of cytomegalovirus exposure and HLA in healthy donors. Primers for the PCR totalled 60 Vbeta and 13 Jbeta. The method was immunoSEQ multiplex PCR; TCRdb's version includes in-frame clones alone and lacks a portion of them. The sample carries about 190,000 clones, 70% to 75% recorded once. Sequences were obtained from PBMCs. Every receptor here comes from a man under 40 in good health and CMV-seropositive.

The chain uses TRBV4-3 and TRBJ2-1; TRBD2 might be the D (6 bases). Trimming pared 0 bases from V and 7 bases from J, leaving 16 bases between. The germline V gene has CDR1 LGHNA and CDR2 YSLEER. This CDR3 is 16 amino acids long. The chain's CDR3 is CASSQDGGMAKNEQFF. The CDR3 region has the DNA TGCGCCAGCAGCCAAGATGGCGGGATGGCTAAGAATGAGCAGTTCTTC.

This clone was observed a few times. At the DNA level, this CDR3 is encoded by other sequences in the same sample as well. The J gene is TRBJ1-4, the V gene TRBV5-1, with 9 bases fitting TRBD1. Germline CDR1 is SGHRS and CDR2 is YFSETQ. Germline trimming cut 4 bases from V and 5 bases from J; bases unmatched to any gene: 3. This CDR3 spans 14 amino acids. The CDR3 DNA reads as TGCGCCAGCAGCCTGGGACAGGGCAATGAAAAACTGTTTTTT. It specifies CASSLGQGNEKLFF.

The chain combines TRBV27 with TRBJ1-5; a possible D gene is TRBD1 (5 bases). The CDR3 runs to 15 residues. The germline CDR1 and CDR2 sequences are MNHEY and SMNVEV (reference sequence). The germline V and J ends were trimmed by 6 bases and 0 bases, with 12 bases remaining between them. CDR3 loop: CASSWGFNSNQPQHF. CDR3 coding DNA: TGTGCCAGCAGCTGGGGCTTCAATAGCAATCAGCCCCAGCATTTT.

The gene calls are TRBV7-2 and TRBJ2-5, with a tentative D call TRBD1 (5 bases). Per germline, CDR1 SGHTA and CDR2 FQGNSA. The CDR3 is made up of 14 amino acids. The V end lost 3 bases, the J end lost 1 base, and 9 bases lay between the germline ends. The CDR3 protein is CASSFRQPQETQYF. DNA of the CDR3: TGTGCCAGCAGCTTCCGACAGCCCCAAGAGACCCAGTACTTC.

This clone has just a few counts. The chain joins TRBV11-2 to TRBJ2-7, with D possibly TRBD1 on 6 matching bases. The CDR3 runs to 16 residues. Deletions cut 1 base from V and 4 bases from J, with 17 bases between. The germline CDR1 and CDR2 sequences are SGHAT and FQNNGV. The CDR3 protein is CASSLGLGARSYEQYF. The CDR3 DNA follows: TGTGCCAGCAGCTTAGGGCTGGGGGCCAGGTCTTACGAGCAGTACTTC.

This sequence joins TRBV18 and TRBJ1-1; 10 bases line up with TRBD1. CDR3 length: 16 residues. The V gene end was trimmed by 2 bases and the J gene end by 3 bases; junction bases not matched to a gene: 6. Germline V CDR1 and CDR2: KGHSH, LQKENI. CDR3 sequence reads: CASSPTGTGADTEAFF. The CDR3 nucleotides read TGTGCCAGCTCACCAACCGGGACAGGGGCGGACACTGAAGCTTTCTTT.

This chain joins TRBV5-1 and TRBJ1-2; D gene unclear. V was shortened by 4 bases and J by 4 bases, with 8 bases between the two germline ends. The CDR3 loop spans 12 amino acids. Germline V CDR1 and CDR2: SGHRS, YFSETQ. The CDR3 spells CASSAGGYGYTF. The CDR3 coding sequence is TGCGCCAGCAGCGCCGGAGGCTATGGCTACACCTTC. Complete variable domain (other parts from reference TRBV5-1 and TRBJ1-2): KAGVTQTPRYLIKTRGQQVTLSCSPISGHRSVSWYQQTPGQGLQFLFEYFSETQRNKGNFPGRFSGRQFSNSRSEMNVSTLELGDSALYLCASSAGGYGYTFGSGTRLTVV.

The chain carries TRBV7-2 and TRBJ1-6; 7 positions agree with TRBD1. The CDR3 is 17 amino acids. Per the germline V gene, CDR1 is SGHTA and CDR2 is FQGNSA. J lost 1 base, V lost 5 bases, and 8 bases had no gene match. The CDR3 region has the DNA TGTGCCAGCAGCACCAATCAGGGGGGTTCCTATAATTCACCCCTCCACTTT. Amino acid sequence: CASSTNQGGSYNSPLHF.

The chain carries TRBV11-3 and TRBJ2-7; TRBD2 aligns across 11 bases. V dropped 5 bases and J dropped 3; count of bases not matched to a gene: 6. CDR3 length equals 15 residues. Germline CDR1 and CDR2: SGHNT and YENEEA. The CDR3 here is CASSKGTSGLYEQYF. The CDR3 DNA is TGTGCCAGCAGCAAAGGGACTAGCGGACTCTACGAGCAGTACTTC.

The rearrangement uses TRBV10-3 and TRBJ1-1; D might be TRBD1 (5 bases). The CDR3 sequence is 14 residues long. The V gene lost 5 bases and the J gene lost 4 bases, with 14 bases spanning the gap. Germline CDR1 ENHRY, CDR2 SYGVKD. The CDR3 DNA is TGTGCCATCAGTTCCGGGGGTTTGAGCACTGAAGCTTTCTTT. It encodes CAISSGGLSTEAFF.

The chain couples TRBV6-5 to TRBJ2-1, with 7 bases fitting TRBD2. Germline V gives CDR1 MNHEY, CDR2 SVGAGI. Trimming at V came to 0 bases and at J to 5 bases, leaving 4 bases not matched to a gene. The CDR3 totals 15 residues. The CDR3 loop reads CASSYSASGNNEQFF. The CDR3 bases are TGTGCCAGCAGTTACTCGGCTAGCGGAAACAATGAGCAGTTCTTC.

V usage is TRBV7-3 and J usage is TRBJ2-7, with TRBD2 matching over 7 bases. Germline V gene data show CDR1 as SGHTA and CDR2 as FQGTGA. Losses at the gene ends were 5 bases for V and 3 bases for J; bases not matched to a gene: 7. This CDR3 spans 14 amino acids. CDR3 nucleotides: TGTGCCAGCAGCCCCCAGGGCGGGAGCTACGAGCAGTACTTC. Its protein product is CASSPQGGSYEQYF.